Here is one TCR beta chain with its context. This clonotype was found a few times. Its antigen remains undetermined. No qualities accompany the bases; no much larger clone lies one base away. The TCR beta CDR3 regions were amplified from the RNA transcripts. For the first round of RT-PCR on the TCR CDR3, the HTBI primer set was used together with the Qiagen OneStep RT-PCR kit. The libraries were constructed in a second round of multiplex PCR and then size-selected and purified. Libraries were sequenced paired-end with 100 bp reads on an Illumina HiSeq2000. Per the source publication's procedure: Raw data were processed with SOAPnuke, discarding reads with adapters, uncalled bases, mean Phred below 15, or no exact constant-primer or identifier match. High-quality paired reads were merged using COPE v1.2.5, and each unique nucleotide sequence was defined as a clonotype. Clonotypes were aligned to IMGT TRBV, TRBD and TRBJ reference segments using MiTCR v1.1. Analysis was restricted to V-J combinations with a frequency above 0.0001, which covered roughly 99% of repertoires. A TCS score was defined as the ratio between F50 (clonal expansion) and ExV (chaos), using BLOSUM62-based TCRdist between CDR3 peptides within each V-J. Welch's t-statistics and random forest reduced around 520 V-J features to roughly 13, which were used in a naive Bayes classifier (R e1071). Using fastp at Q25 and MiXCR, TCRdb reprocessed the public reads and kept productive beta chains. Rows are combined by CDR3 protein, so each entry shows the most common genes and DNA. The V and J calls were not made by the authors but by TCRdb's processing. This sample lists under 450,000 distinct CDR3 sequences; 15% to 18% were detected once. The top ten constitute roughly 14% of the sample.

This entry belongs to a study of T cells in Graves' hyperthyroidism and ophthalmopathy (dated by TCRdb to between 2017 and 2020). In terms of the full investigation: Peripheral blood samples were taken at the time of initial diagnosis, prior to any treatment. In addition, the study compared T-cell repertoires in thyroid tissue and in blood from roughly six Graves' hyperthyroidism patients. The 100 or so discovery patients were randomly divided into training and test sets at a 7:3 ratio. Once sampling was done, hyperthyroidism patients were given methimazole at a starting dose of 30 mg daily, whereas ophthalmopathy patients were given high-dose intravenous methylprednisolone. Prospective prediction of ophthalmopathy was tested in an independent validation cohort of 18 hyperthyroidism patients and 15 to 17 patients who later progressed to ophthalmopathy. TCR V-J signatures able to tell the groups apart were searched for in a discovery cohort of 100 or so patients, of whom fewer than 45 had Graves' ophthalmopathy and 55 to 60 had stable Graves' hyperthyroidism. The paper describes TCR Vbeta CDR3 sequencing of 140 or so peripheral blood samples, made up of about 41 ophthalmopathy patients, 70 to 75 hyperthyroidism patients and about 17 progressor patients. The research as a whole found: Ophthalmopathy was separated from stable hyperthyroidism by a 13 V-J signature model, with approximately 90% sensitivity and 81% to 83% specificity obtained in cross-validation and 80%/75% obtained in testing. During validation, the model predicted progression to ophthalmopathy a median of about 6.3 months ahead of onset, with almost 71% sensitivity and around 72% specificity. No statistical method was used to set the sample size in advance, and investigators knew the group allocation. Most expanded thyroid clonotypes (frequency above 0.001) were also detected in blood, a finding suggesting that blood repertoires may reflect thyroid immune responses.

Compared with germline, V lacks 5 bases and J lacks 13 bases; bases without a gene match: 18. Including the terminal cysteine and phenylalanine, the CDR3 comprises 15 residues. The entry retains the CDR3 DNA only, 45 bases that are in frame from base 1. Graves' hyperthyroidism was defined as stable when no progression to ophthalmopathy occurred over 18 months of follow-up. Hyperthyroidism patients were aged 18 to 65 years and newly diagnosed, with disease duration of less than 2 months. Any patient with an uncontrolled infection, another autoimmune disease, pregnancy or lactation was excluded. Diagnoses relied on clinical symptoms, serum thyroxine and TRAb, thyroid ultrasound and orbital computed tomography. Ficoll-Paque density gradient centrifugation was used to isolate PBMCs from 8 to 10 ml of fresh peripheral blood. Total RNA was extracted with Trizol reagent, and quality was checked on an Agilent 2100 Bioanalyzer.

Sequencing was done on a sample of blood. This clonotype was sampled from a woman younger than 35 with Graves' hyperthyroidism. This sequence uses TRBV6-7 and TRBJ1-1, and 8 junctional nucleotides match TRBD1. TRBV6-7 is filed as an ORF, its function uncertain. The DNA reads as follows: TGTGCCAGCAGTAATAAGGACAGGGACCCACAGAGGTTTTTCTTT. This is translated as CASSNKDRDPQRFFF.